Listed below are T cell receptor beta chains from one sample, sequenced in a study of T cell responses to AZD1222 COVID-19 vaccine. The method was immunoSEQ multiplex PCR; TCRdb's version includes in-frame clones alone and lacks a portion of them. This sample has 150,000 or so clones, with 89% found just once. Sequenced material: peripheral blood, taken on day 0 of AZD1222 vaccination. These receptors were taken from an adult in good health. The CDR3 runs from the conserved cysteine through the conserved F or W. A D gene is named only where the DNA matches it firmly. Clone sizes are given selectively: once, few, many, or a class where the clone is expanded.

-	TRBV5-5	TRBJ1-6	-	CASSFSANSPLHF	TGTGCCAGCAGCTTTAGTGCCAATTCACCCCTCCACTTT
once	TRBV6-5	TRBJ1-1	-	CASSLGGIGAEAFF	TGTGCCAGCAGCCTCGGGGGGATCGGGGCTGAAGCTTTCTTT
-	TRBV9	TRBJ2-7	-	CASSVVGGGPMYEQYF	TGTGCCAGCAGCGTAGTCGGCGGGGGCCCCATGTACGAGCAGTACTTC
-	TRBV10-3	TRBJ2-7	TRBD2	CAISGASGRFTSYEQYF	TGTGCCATCAGTGGTGCTAGCGGGAGGTTCACCTCCTACGAGCAGTACTTC
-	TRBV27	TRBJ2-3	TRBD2	CASSLRYGGGSTDTQYF	TGTGCCAGCAGTTTGAGGTACGGCGGGGGAAGCACAGATACGCAGTATTTT
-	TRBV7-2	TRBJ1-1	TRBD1	CASRYSGTGGTEAFF	TGTGCCAGCAGATATTCCGGGACAGGGGGAACTGAAGCTTTCTTT
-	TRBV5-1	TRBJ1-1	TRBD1	CASSHEGTGTRLAEAFF	TGCGCCAGCAGCCACGAGGGGACAGGGACGCGTTTAGCTGAAGCTTTCTTT
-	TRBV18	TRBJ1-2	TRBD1	CASSPVPDRADYGYTF	TGTGCCAGCTCCCCGGTCCCTGACAGGGCGGACTATGGCTACACCTTC
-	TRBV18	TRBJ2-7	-	CASSPDYEQYF	TGTGCCAGCTCACCAGACTACGAGCAGTACTTC
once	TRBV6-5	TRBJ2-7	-	CASWLHYEQYF	TGTGCCAGCTGGCTACACTACGAGCAGTACTTC
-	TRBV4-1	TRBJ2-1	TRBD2	CASSHLGGGNEQFF	TGCGCCAGCAGCCACCTCGGGGGGGGGAATGAGCAGTTCTTC
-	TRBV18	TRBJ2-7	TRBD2	CASSPPKRSFPTSDFYEQYF	TGTGCCAGCTCACCACCGAAACGTAGCTTTCCAACTAGCGATTTCTACGAGCAGTACTTC
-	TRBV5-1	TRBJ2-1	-	CASSGGRSSYNEQFF	TGCGCCAGCAGCGGTGGGAGGAGCTCCTACAATGAGCAGTTCTTC
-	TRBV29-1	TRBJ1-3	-	CSVVSGFGNTIYF	TGCAGCGTTGTATCGGGGTTCGGAAACACCATATATTTT
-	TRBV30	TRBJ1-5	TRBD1	CAWSAGQGSNQPQHF	TGTGCCTGGAGTGCCGGACAGGGGTCCAATCAGCCCCAGCATTTT
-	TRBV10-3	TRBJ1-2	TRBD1	CAISGDRDLNGYTF	TGTGCCATCAGTGGGGACAGGGATCTGAATGGCTACACCTTC
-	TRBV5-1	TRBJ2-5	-	CASSPQDGTSQETQYF	TGCGCCAGCAGTCCTCAGGACGGGACCTCCCAAGAGACCCAGTACTTC